The 16 T cell receptor beta chains presented below share a single source sample, sequenced in a study of blood T cell repertoires in COVID-19 (dated by TCRdb to about 2020). The method was the immunoSEQ multiplex PCR assay. TCRdb mirrors the immuneACCESS table, restricted to in-frame sequences. Some clones are absent from its copies; in checked studies, under half trace to an unresolved V gene, and the reason for the others is unknown. Here the sample has fewer than 55,000 clones; over 75% occur a single time. The ten largest make up just under 7% of the sample. Material for sequencing was peripheral blood. The receptors were sampled from a man between 65 and 79 years old with active COVID-19.

This chain links TRBV5-1 with TRBJ1-2; tentatively, D is TRBD1 (6 bases). The CDR3 contains 17 residues. V gave up 5 bases and J gave up 2 bases, with 22 bases separating them. From germline, CDR1 is SGHRS and CDR2 YFSETQ. The CDR3 sequence is CASRDIVWDKRNYGYTF. The DNA for the CDR3 is TGCGCCAGCAGAGATATCGTCTGGGACAAAAGAAACTATGGCTACACCTTC.

The chain couples TRBV9 to TRBJ1-2; tentative D call: TRBD1 (5 bases). The germline V gene encodes CDR1 SGDLS and CDR2 YYNGEE. V was trimmed by 2 bases and J by 4 bases, leaving 12 bases between them. This CDR3 comprises 14 residues. Here the CDR3 reads CASSVPGAPYGYTF. The CDR3 coding sequence is TGTGCCAGCAGCGTTCCTGGGGCTCCCTATGGCTACACCTTC.

The chain recombines TRBV5-1 with TRBJ2-5; 7 bases are a match to TRBD1. The CDR3 is made up of 14 amino acids. Per the germline V gene, CDR1 is SGHRS and CDR2 is YFSETQ. Trimming cost V 4 bases and J 1 base; bases outside gene matches: 4. CDR3: CASSMRDSQETQYF. Written as DNA, the CDR3 is TGCGCCAGCAGCATGAGGGACAGCCAAGAGACCCAGTACTTC.

The chain joins TRBV5-1 to TRBJ2-2; possible D gene TRBD2, 5 bases. This CDR3 is built from 14 residues. Germline CDR1 SGHRS, CDR2 YFSETQ. Between the trimmed V and J ends, which lost 2 bases and 6 bases, there was a span of 11 bases. The CDR3 loop is CASSFEGIAGELFF. The CDR3 DNA is TGCGCCAGCAGCTTTGAGGGCATAGCCGGGGAGCTGTTTTTT.

This clone was observed a handful of times. The chain links TRBV7-2 to TRBJ1-5, with unresolved D. This CDR3 comprises 13 residues. From germline, CDR1 is SGHTA and CDR2 FQGNSA. Deletions cut 5 bases from V and 1 base from J, with 6 bases between. The CDR3 here is CASSPRSNQPQHF. CDR3 sequence (DNA): TGTGCCAGCAGCCCCAGGAGCAATCAGCCCCAGCATTTT.

The chain employs TRBV5-8 and TRBJ2-1, with D perhaps TRBD2 (5 bases). The V and J ends lost 4 bases and 3 bases respectively, with 17 bases between them. The CDR3 covers 16 residues. CDR1 is SGHTS and CDR2 is YDEGEE in the germline V gene. The CDR3 sequence is CASSPRGVGSYNEQFF. CDR3 sequence (DNA): TGTGCCAGCAGCCCTCGGGGAGTGGGGAGCTACAATGAGCAGTTCTTC.

This chain joins TRBV7-8 and TRBJ2-5; 7 bases fit TRBD2. Germline V gene lookup returns CDR1 SGHVS and CDR2 FQNEAQ. The V segment lost 1 base and the J segment 1 base; nucleotides outside the gene matches: 6. The CDR3 spans 16 residues. The CDR3 is CASSLGGSGAQETQYF. DNA for the CDR3: TGTGCCAGCAGCTTAGGAGGGAGCGGGGCCCAAGAGACCCAGTACTTC.

Written as DNA, the CDR3 is TGTGCCAGCAGCCTCGGACGGACAAATCAGCCCCAGCATTTT. Translating it yields CASSLGRTNQPQHF. V gene TRBV5-8 combines with J gene TRBJ1-5, with a tentative D call TRBD1 (5 bases). Germline V CDR1 and CDR2: SGHTS, YDEGEE. This CDR3 is built from 14 residues. Trimming left V 4 bases short and J 4 bases short, with 12 bases between. The entire variable domain, with the rest obtained from reference TRBV5-8 and TRBJ1-5, is as follows: EAGVTQSPTHLIKTRGQQATLRCSPISGHTSVYWYQQALGLGLQFLLWYDEGEERNRGNFPPRFSGRQFPNYSSELNVNALELEDSALYLCASSLGRTNQPQHFGDGTRLSIL.

The CDR3 nucleotides read TGTGCCAGCACCATTGACAAGCGGTTCTACGAGCAGTACTTC. As protein: CASTIDKRFYEQYF. This rearrangement joins TRBV6-5 to TRBJ2-7; D perhaps matches TRBD2 (5 bases). V shed 7 bases and J shed 3 bases, with 16 bases lying between them. This CDR3 has 14 residues. Germline V gives CDR1 MNHEY, CDR2 SVGAGI.

The V gene is TRBV3-1 (or the pseudogene TRBV3-2), the J gene TRBJ2-7; D gene uncertain. V gave up 4 bases and J gave up 4 bases, with 20 bases separating them. Germline assignment: CDR1 LGHDT and CDR2 YNNKEL (reference sequence). CDR3 length: 16 residues. CDR3 amino acids: CASSLHGRLPNYEQYF. The CDR3 nucleotides are TGTGCCAGCAGCCTCCATGGGCGTCTACCGAATTACGAGCAGTACTTC.

V usage is TRBV4-1 and J usage is TRBJ2-2; TRBD2 is a possible D gene (6 bases). Germline V gives CDR1 MGHRA, CDR2 YSYEKL. Trimming shortened V by 3 bases and J by 3 bases, and 14 bases separated the two germline ends. The length of the CDR3 is 16 residues. The DNA for the CDR3 is TGCGCCAGCAGCCAGGGCCGCGGCGGGGACACCGGGGAGCTGTTTTTT. Amino acids: CASSQGRGGDTGELFF.

This chain connects TRBV7-6 to TRBJ1-2, with TRBD1 matching over 10 bases. V lost 4 bases and J lost 4; bases outside the gene matches: 6. Germline V CDR1 and CDR2: SGHVS, FNYEAQ. The CDR3 contains 15 residues. The CDR3 DNA sequence: TGTGCCAGCAGCTCCGTAGACAGGGGGCTCTATGGCTACACCTTC. This gives the protein CASSSVDRGLYGYTF.

In DNA, the CDR3 is TGTGCCAGCAGTTCGGAGCGGGGGGCCTACGAGCAGTACTTC. Its protein is CASSSERGAYEQYF. The J gene is TRBJ2-7, the V gene TRBV2; 9 bases align to TRBD2. This CDR3 has 14 residues. Germline V gene sequence: CDR1 SNHLY, CDR2 FYNNEI. Trimming at V came to 5 bases and at J to 2 bases, leaving 4 bases not matched to a gene.

This chain joins TRBV2 and TRBJ2-6; D gene ambiguous. In germline, CDR1 is SNHLY, CDR2 FYNNEI. Between the trimmed V and J ends, which lost 4 bases and 0 bases, there was a span of 10 bases. This CDR3 spans 16 amino acids. CDR3 sequence reads: CASSASPLSGANVLTF. In nucleotides, the CDR3 is TGTGCCAGCAGTGCGAGTCCGCTCTCTGGGGCCAACGTCCTGACTTTC.

The chain has TRBV7-2 and TRBJ2-7, with D tentatively TRBD1 (6 bases). The CDR3 is made up of 15 amino acids. The germline V gene has CDR1 SGHTA and CDR2 FQGNSA. The V end lost 2 bases, the J end lost 2 bases, and 13 bases lay between the germline ends. The CDR3 DNA sequence: TGTGCCAGCAGCTTATTAGGGGGTCCCACCTACGAGCAGTACTTC. Its translation is CASSLLGGPTYEQYF. The full variable domain, its missing parts supplied by reference TRBV7-2 and TRBJ2-7, is GAGVSQSPSNKVTEKGKDVELRCDPISGHTALYWYRQSLGQGLEFLIYFQGNSAPDKSGLPSDRFSAERTGGSVSTLTIQRTQQEDSAVYLCASSLLGGPTYEQYFGPGTRLTVT.

This clone was recorded only once. The chain employs TRBV29-1 and TRBJ1-2, with 10 positions matching TRBD1. From germline, CDR1 is SQVTM and CDR2 ANQGSEA. The CDR3 contains 13 residues. J was trimmed by 5 bases and V by 5 bases; bases with no gene match: 5. The DNA for the CDR3 is TGCAGCGTTCGGACAGGGGGAGATTATGGCTACACCTTC. Translated: CSVRTGGDYGYTF.